The sequence of this TCR beta chain was determined in a study of T cell responses to AZD1222 COVID-19 vaccine. Study-wide points: Dominant at 160-218 and 743-854, vaccine-associated CD4 TCRs also spanned spike. Regions left unmutated in variants are reportedly the target of nearly half of spike-specific TCRs. Clonal diversity was possibly underestimated, and white British individuals and females predominated among donors.

The V end was cut by 6 bases, the J end by 2 bases, with 15 bases between. The length of the CDR3 is 15 residues. Germline V gives CDR1 MNHEY, CDR2 SVGEGT. Pooling of second doses given at about 4 or about 12 weeks was done. Only in-frame clones appear in the TCRdb table, and some are missing; sequencing was by immunoSEQ multiplex PCR. Of tens of thousands of clones in the sample, 80% were seen once. A word on this clone: The antigen remains unidentified.

The sample was peripheral blood, taken 28 days after the second AZD1222 dose. The chain couples TRBV6-2 or TRBV6-3 to TRBJ2-3; D not resolved. The sequence derives from an adult who received the AZD1222 COVID-19 vaccine. CDR3 sequence: CASSGDLPFTDTQYF. CDR3 sequence (DNA): TGTGCCAGCAGCGGAGACTTGCCCTTCACAGATACGCAGTATTTT.